The 16 T cell receptor beta chains in this list originate from one sample, sequenced in a study of OX40 agonist ivuxolimab in advanced cancers. The data were produced by immunoSEQ multiplex PCR, yet TCRdb's version contains in-frame clones alone and is incomplete. This table has tens of thousands of clones, more than 75% appearing once. This specimen was CD4+ or CD8+ T cells sorted from blood, taken in a trial of the OX40 agonist ivuxolimab. The receptors stem from an adult with an advanced solid tumor such as melanoma, head and neck, liver or kidney cancer.

The V and J genes are TRBV11-2 and TRBJ2-7; TRBD2 agrees at 13 bases. The CDR3 extends over 14 amino acids. The V and J ends lost 3 bases and 5 bases, in that order; junction bases with no gene match: 1. Per germline, CDR1 SGHAT and CDR2 FQNNGV. CDR3 in DNA: TGTGCCAGCAGCTTCGGACTAGCGGGGGACGAGCAGTACGTC. It encodes CASSFGLAGDEQYV.

The chain links TRBV11-2 to TRBJ2-4; no firm D call. V was trimmed by 5 bases and J by 6 bases, leaving 11 bases between them. The CDR3 sequence is 13 residues long. The germline gives CDR1 SGHAT, CDR2 FQNNGV. CDR3 amino acids: CASSRVPVNIQYF. CDR3 DNA: TGTGCCAGCAGCAGGGTGCCCGTAAACATTCAGTACTTC.

The chain has TRBV2 and TRBJ2-3, with 16 bases fitting TRBD2. CDR1 SNHLY and CDR2 FYNNEI come from the germline V gene. The CDR3 sequence is 17 residues long. V shed 6 bases, J shed 5 bases, and the junction held 8 bases outside the gene matches. DNA for the CDR3: TGTGCCAGCAGGGTCGGGACTAGCGGGAGGGCCCTAGATACGCAGTATTTT. This gives the protein CASRVGTSGRALDTQYF.

This clone came up once. The CDR3 reads CASSFSELGGYTF. The CDR3 DNA sequence: TGTGCCAGCAGCTTTTCCGAGTTGGGGGGCTACACCTTC. The V gene is TRBV7-8, the J gene TRBJ1-2, with D uncertain. CDR3 size: 13 residues. Trimming took off 3 bases at V and 8 bases at J, with 13 bases between the two ends. In germline, CDR1 is SGHVS, CDR2 FQNEAQ.

This clone was recorded a few times. The chain joins TRBV27 to TRBJ1-1; no firm D call. V was clipped by 3 bases and J by 1 base, with 6 bases between them. Looked up from germline, CDR1 is MNHEY and CDR2 is SMNVEV (reference sequence). The CDR3 length is 13 residues. CDR3 sequence: CASSFYRNTEAFF. The CDR3 nucleotides are TGTGCCAGCAGTTTCTACAGGAACACTGAAGCTTTCTTT.

The chain couples TRBV7-2 to TRBJ2-7; 7 bases line up with TRBD1. The V and J ends lost 3 bases and 2 bases, in that order; junction bases with no gene match: 4. The CDR3 is made up of 14 amino acids. In germline, CDR1 is SGHTA, CDR2 FQGNSA. The CDR3 spells CASSLGQPPYEQYF. Written as DNA, the CDR3 is TGTGCCAGCAGCTTGGGACAGCCCCCCTACGAGCAGTACTTC.

The chain couples TRBV6-5 to TRBJ2-2; D gene ambiguous. V was clipped by 4 bases and J by 4 bases, with 10 bases between them. CDR3 length: 14 amino acids. Per germline, CDR1 MNHEY and CDR2 SVGAGI. The CDR3 sequence: CASSFRFLTGELFF. The CDR3 DNA sequence: TGTGCCAGCAGTTTCCGTTTCCTCACCGGGGAGCTGTTTTTT.

Written as DNA, the CDR3 is TGTGCCAGTAGGGAGGGGAACGGTGAAAAACTGTTTTTT. It specifies CASREGNGEKLFF. The J gene is TRBJ1-4, the V gene TRBV19; maybe TRBD1 (5 bases). The ends were cut back, 6 bases at V and 7 bases at J, with 12 bases in the middle. The CDR3 totals 13 residues. Germline V gives CDR1 LNHDA, CDR2 SQIVND (reference sequence).

This clone has just a few counts. The chain employs TRBV28 and TRBJ1-2; D remains unclear. Trimming cost V 8 bases and J 5 bases, with 12 bases left between them. The CDR3 runs 12 residues. CDR1 MDHEN and CDR2 SYDVKM come from the germline V gene. The CDR3 here is CASAPNIYGYTF. CDR3 bases: TGTGCCAGCGCCCCTAACATATATGGCTACACCTTC.

The V call is TRBV30, the J call TRBJ1-3; TRBD1 is a possible D gene (5 bases). Germline CDR1 GTSNPN, CDR2 SVGIG (reference sequence). The CDR3 is made up of 13 amino acids. V was trimmed by 4 bases and J by 2 bases, leaving 9 bases between them. CDR3 coding DNA: TGTGCCTGGACGCCGGGGCCTGGAAACACCATATATTTT. Translation: CAWTPGPGNTIYF.

The chain has TRBV30 and TRBJ2-1, with TRBD2 as a possible D gene (6 bases). The V gene lost 3 bases and the J gene lost 7 bases, with 16 bases spanning the gap. The germline CDR1 and CDR2 sequences are GTSNPN and SVGIG (reference sequence). This CDR3 has 14 residues. CDR3 sequence: CAWSRGGKGNEQFF. The CDR3 DNA follows: TGTGCCTGGAGCCGGGGCGGGAAGGGTAATGAGCAGTTCTTC.

This clone was seen once. This sequence joins TRBV18 and TRBJ1-2; a weak D match, TRBD1 (6 bases). Trimming removed 1 base at V and 5 bases at J, with 14 bases between. The CDR3 extends over 15 amino acids. Germline CDR1 reads KGHSH; CDR2 reads LQKENI. The CDR3 is CASSPLTGDPYGYTF. The DNA of the CDR3 is TGTGCCAGCTCACCACTGACAGGCGACCCATATGGCTACACCTTC.

CDR3: CASSLDRNNEQFF. CDR3 coding DNA: TGTGCCAGCAGCTTAGACAGAAACAATGAGCAGTTCTTC. This rearrangement joins TRBV7-2 to TRBJ2-1; no clear D gene. Trimming removed 1 base at V and 5 bases at J, with 6 bases between. Germline V gives CDR1 SGHTA, CDR2 FQGNSA. This CDR3 is 13 amino acids long.

CDR3 DNA sequence: TGTGCCAGCAGCCTACAGCTGGCTAGGGTCGATGAGCAGTTCTTC. It is translated as CASSLQLARVDEQFF. The chain combines TRBV16 with TRBJ2-1, with no clear D. Between the trimmed V and J ends, which lost 4 bases and 8 bases, there was a span of 18 bases. This CDR3 region has 15 residues. Germline V gene lookup returns CDR1 KGHSY and CDR2 FQNENV.

The chain combines TRBV4-1 with TRBJ2-5, with 7 bases identical to TRBD1. CDR1 is MGHRA and CDR2 is YSYEKL in the germline V gene. With V trimmed by 2 bases and J by 2 bases, 5 bases remained unmatched. The CDR3 is 15 amino acids. CDR3 residues: CASSQSGTVQETQYF. DNA of the CDR3: TGCGCCAGCAGCCAATCAGGGACAGTTCAAGAGACCCAGTACTTC.

The chain carries TRBV5-1 and TRBJ2-5, with TRBD1 identical over 7 bases. The trim removed 2 bases at V and 2 bases at J, leaving 3 bases unmatched. The V gene's germline CDR1 is SGHRS and CDR2 YFSETQ. CDR3 size: 14 residues. CDR3 DNA sequence: TGCGCCAGCAGCTTACTGACAGGGCAAGAGACCCAGTACTTC. This sequence encodes CASSLLTGQETQYF.